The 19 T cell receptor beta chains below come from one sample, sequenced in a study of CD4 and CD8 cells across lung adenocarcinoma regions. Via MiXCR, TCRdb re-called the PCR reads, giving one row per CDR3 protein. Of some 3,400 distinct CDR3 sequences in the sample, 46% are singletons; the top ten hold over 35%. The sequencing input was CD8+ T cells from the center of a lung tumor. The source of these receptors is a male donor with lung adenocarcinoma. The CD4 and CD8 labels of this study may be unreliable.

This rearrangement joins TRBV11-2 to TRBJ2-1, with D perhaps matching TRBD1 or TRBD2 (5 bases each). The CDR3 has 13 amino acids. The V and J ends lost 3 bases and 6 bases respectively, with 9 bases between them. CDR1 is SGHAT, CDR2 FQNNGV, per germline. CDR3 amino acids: CASSFIGANEQFF. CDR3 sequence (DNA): TGTGCCAGCAGCTTCATCGGGGCCAATGAGCAGTTCTTC.

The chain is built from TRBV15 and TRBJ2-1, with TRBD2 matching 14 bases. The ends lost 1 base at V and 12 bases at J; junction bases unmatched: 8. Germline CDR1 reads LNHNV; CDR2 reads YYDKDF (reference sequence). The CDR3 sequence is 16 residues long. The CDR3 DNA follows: TGTGCCACCAGCAGAGCGACTAGCGGGAGGGCGGATTTGCAGTTCTTC. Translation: CATSRATSGRADLQFF. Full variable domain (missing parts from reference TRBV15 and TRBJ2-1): DAMVIQNPRYQVTQFGKPVTLSCSQTLNHNVMYWYQQKSSQAPKLLFHYYDKDFNNEADTPDNFQSRRPNTSFCFLDIRSPGLGDTAMYLCATSRATSGRADLQFFGPGTRLTVL.

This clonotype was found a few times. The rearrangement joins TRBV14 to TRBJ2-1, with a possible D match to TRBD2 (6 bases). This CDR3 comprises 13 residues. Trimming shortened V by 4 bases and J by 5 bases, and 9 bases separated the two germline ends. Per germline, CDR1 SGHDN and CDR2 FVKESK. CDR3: CASSRDWNNEQFF. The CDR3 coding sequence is TGTGCCAGCAGCCGGGACTGGAACAATGAGCAGTTCTTC.

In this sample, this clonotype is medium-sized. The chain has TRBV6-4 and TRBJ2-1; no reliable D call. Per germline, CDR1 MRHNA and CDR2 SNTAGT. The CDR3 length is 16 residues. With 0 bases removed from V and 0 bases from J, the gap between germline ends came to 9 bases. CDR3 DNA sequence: TGTGCCAGCAGTGACTCGCCCACCTACTCCTACAATGAGCAGTTCTTC. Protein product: CASSDSPTYSYNEQFF.

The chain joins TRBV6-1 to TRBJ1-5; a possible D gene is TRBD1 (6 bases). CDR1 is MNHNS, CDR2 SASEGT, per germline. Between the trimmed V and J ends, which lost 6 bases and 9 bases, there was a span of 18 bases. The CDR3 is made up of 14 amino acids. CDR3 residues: CASRLNREAWPQHF. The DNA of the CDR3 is TGTGCCAGCAGATTGAACAGGGAGGCTTGGCCCCAGCATTTT.

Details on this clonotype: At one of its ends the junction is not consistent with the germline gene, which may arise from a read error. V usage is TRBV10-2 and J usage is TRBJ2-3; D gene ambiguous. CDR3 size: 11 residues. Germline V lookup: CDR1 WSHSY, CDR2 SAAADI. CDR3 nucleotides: TGCGGGAGCAGTGACCCAGATACGCAGTATTTC. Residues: CGSSDPDTQYF.

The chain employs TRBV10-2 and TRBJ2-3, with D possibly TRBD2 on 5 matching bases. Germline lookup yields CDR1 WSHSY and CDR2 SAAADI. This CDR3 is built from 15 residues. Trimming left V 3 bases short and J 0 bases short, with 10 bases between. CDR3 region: CASSDGGPSTDTQYF. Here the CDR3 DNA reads TGCGCCAGCAGTGATGGCGGGCCTAGCACAGATACGCAGTATTTT.

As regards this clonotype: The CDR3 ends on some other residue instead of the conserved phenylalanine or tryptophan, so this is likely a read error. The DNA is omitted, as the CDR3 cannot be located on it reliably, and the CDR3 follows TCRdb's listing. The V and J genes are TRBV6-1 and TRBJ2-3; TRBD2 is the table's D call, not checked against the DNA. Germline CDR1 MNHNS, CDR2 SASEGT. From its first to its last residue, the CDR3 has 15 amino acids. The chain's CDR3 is CASRKTSLEGTSSTS.

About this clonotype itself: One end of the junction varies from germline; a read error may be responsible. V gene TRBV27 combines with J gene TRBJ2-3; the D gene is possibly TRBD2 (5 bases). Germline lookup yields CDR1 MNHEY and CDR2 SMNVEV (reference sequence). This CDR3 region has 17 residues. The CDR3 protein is CASRFRAGGRDTDTQYF. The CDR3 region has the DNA TGTGCCAGCAGATTTAGGGCTGGCGGGCGTGACACAGATACGCAGTATTTC.

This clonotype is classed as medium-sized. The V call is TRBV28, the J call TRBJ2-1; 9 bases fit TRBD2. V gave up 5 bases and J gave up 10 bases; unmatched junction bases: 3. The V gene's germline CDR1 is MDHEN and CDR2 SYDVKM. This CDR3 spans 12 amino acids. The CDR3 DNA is TGTGCCAGCAGTGGGACTAGCTTGGAGCAGTTCTTC. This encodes CASSGTSLEQFF.

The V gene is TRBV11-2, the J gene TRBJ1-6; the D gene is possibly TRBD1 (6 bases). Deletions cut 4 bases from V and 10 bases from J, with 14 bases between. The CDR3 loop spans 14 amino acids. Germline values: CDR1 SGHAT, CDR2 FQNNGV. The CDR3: CASSSQGFGSPLHF. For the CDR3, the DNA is TGTGCCAGCAGCTCACAGGGATTTGGGTCACCCCTCCACTTT.

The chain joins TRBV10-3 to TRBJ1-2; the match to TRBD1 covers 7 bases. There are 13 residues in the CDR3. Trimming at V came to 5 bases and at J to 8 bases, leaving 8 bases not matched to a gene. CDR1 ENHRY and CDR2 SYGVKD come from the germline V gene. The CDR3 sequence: CAISIDREMGYTF. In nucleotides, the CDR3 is TGTGCCATCAGTATCGACAGGGAGATGGGCTACACCTTC.

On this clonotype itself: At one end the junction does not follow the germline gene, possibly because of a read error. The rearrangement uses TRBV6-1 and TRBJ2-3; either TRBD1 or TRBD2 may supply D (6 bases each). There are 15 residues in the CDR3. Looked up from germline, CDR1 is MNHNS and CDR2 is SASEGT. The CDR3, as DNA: TGTGCCAGCGGAAACGGGGGCCGTGCGCAAGATACGCAGTACTTT. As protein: CASGNGGRAQDTQYF.

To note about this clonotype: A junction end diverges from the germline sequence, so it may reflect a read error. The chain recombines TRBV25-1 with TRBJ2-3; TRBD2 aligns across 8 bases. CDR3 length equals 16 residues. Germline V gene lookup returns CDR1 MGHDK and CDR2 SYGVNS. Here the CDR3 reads CASTGTRGADTDTQYF. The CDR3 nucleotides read TGTGCCAGCACGGGGACTAGGGGAGCTGACACAGATACGCAGTATTTC. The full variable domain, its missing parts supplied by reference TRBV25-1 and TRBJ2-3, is EADIYQTPRYLVIGTGKKITLECSQTMGHDKMYWYQQDPGMELHLIHYSYGVNSTEKGDLSSESTVSRIRTEHFPLTLESARPSHTSQYLCASTGTRGADTDTQYFGPGTRLTVL.

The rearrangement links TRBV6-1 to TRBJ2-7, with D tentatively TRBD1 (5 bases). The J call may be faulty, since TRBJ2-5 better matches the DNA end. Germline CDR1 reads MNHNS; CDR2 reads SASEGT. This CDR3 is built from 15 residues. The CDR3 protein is CASSEADRYQETQYF. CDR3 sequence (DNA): TGTGCCAGCAGTGAAGCTGACAGATACCAAGAGACCCAGTACTTC.

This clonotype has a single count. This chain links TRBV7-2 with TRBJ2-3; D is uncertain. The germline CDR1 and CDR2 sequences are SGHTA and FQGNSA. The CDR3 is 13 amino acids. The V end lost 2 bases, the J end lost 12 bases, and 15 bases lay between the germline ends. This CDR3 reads CASSLRARDTQYF. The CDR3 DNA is TGTGCCAGCAGCTTAAGAGCCAGAGACACTCAGTATTTT.

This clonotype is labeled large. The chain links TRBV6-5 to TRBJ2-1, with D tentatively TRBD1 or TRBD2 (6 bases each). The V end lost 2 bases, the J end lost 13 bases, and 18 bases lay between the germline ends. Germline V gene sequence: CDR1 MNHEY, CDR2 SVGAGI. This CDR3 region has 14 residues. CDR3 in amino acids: CASSYRRTGAPQFF. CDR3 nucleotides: TGTGCCAGCAGTTACCGACGCACGGGGGCGCCCCAGTTCTTC.

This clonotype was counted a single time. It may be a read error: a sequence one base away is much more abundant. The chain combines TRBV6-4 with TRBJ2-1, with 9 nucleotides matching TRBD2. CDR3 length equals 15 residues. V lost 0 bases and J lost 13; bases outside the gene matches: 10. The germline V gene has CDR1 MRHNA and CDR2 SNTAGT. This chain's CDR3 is CASSDSAGGPETQFF. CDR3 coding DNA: TGTGCCAGCAGTGACTCCGCGGGAGGGCCGGAGACCCAGTTCTTC.

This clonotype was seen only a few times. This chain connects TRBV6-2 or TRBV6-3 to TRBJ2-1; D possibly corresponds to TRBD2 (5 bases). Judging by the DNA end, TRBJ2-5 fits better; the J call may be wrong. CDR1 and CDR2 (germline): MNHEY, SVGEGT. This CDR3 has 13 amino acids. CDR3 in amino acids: CASTPPGQETQYF. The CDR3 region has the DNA TGTGCCAGCACTCCGCCGGGACAAGAGACCCAGTACTTC.